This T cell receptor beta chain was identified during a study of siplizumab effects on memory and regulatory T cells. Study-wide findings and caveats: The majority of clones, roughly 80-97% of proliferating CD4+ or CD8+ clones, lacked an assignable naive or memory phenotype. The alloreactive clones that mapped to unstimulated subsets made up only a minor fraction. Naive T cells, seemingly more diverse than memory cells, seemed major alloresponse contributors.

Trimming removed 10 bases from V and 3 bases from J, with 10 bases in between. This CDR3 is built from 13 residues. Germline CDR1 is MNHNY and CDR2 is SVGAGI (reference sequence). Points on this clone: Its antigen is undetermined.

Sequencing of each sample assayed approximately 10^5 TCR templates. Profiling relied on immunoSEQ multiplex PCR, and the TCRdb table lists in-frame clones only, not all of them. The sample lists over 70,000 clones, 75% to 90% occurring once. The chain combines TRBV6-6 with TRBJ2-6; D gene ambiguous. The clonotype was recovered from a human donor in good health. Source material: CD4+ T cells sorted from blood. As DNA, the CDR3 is TGTGCCACCGTTAGAGATGGGGCCAACGTCCTGACTTTC. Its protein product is CATVRDGANVLTF.